This T cell receptor beta chain came from a study of OX40 agonist ivuxolimab in advanced cancers. Study conclusions and caveats: Among the least clonally expanded were partial responders at 0.1-3.0 mg/kg.

This CDR3 is built from 12 residues. The V gene lost 1 base and the J gene lost 14 bases, with 9 bases spanning the gap. Germline values: CDR1 SGHDN, CDR2 FVKESK. A remark on this clone: The antigen remains unidentified.

Assay used: immunoSEQ multiplex PCR; TCRdb lists only in-frame clones, some missing. The sample carries roughly 16,000 clones, 86% recorded once. The material sequenced was CD4+ or CD8+ T cells sorted from blood, taken in a trial of the OX40 agonist ivuxolimab. The source of this sequence is an adult with an advanced solid tumor such as melanoma, head and neck, liver or kidney cancer. The chain couples TRBV14 to TRBJ1-6; D remains unclear. In DNA, the CDR3 is TGTGCCAGCAGCCAAGTCCCGCACTCCCTCCACTTT. Translating gives CASSQVPHSLHF.